Listed here is a single T cell receptor (beta chain). This clonotype was detected only a few times. The antigen this receptor binds is unknown. No much larger clone exists at a distance of one base, and base qualities are not known. The sample is drawn from a study of yellow fever vaccine responses in identical twins listed by TCRdb under 2018. Background on the whole study: In identical twins, the study followed T cell clones that responded to the vaccine with precision.

CDR1 MNHNS and CDR2 SASEGT were looked up in the germline V gene. V is pared back by 7 bases and J by 1 base, with 14 bases lying between the germline termini. The CDR3 has 14 amino acids, counting the end cysteine and phenylalanine. Kept here is only the CDR3 DNA, which spans 42 bases and is read in frame from base 1. General findings and caveats noted by the study authors: According to the authors, in identical twins the way T cells responded to vaccination appeared partly convergent and partly personalized.

Library creation used RT-PCR. This sample was sequenced with an Illumina HiSeq 2500. TCRdb took the public reads, trimmed them with fastp at Q25, ran MiXCR for clone calling and kept in-frame beta chains. Every entry covers one CDR3 protein and lists the most common genes and DNA from its rows. The sample includes fewer than 2,500 distinct CDR3 sequences, with 7.5% to 9.5% observed a single time. The ten biggest clones cover 5.4% of the sample. This sequence was found in a young woman who received the yellow fever vaccine. Donor details come from another sample of the same person, matched by shared clones. The chain is assembled from TRBV6-1 and TRBJ2-7, with an unclear D gene assignment. The input for sequencing was T cells from blood (PBMCs), unsorted or a sorted subset (not recorded which), taken around 2 years after vaccination. The DNA sequence is TGTGCCAGCACTCCGGGCCTTGGGTCCTACGAGCAGTACTTC. Its coded protein is CASTPGLGSYEQYF.